These 25 T cell receptor beta chains were all obtained from the same sample, sequenced in a study of post-analysis software for immune sequencing data. General observations from the study: A few TRBV segments (TRBV5-6, TRBV5-1 and TRBV20-1 among them) occurred more frequently in patients than in controls.

Built from TCR beta cDNA, the libraries had unique molecular identifiers in them. MiXCR, run by TCRdb on the PCR reads, gives a single entry per CDR3 protein. This sample yields around 200,000 distinct CDR3 sequences, of which 29% are seen a single time; about 3.4% belongs to the top ten. Their antigens remain unidentified. Sample: blood. The receptors were gathered from a girl aged 2-17 years with multiple sclerosis.

The chain is built from TRBV7-9 and TRBJ2-1; D possibly matches TRBD1 or TRBD2 (6 bases each). Germline CDR1 is SEHNR and CDR2 is FQNEAQ (reference sequence). V lost 4 bases and J 8 bases, leaving 15 bases between the germline ends. The CDR3 length is 14 residues. CDR3 sequence reads: CASSSTLGGHEQFF. The CDR3 DNA reads TGTGCCAGCAGCTCCACCCTGGGGGGCCATGAGCAGTTCTTC.

This clonotype was picked up many times. The rearrangement joins TRBV10-3 to TRBJ2-4, with 9 bases identical to TRBD2. CDR1 ENHRY and CDR2 SYGVKD come from the germline V gene. The CDR3 is 16 amino acids. V was clipped by 3 bases and J by 8 bases; unmatched bases: 11. CDR3 bases: TGTGCCATCAGTGAAGGCGGGAGGGCCCCTGGAGACATTCAGTACTTC. Translated: CAISEGGRAPGDIQYF.

This clonotype was found many times. This rearrangement joins TRBV4-1 to TRBJ2-7; TRBD2 matches 9 bases. The germline CDR1 and CDR2 sequences are MGHRA and YSYEKL. The V segment lost 1 base and the J segment 5 bases; nucleotides outside the gene matches: 6. The CDR3 is 15 residues long. CDR3 sequence reads: CASSQVLAGEHEQYF. The CDR3 DNA is TGCGCCAGCAGCCAAGTTTTAGCGGGAGAGCACGAGCAGTACTTC.

The chain joins TRBV28 to TRBJ1-2; D is perhaps TRBD1 (5 bases). Germline V gene sequence: CDR1 MDHEN, CDR2 SYDVKM. The CDR3 has 14 amino acids. Trimming removed 6 bases from V and 4 bases from J, with 15 bases in between. The CDR3 bases are TGTGCCAGCAGAATAGGGGCTAGCGGCTATGGCTACACCTTC. Translated: CASRIGASGYGYTF.

At least ten counts were recorded for this clonotype. The chain couples TRBV10-3 to TRBJ1-2; 9 bases agree with TRBD1. There are 15 residues in the CDR3. The V gene's germline CDR1 is ENHRY and CDR2 SYGVKD. V trimming: 2 bases; J trimming: 2 bases; junction bases outside the gene matches: 3. DNA for the CDR3: TGTGCCATCAGTGAGGCCGGGACAGGGAACTATGGCTACACCTTC. It specifies CAISEAGTGNYGYTF.

The chain uses TRBV20-1 and TRBJ2-6, with 7 bases aligning to TRBD1. Germline CDR1 and CDR2: DFQATT and SNEGSKA (reference sequence). The CDR3 length is 15 residues. With V trimmed by 6 bases and J by 0 bases, 5 bases remained unmatched. In nucleotides, the CDR3 is TGCAGTGCCAAAAACAGGGGCTCTGGGGCCAACGTCCTGACTTTC. This gives the protein CSAKNRGSGANVLTF.

The J gene is TRBJ2-2, the V gene TRBV27; 7 bases match TRBD1. CDR3 size: 16 residues. The junction had 12 bases not matched to a gene; V was cut back by 5 bases and J by 6 bases. Germline CDR1 reads MNHEY; CDR2 reads SMNVEV (reference sequence). CDR3 region: CASSPETGRSAGELFF. CDR3 DNA: TGTGCCAGCAGTCCGGAGACAGGGCGTAGCGCCGGGGAGCTGTTTTTT.

This clonotype was detected ten times or more. A junction boundary mismatches the germline segment, possibly from a read error. The chain links TRBV7-7 to TRBJ2-5; D is uncertain. The CDR3 extends over 13 amino acids. The germline CDR1 and CDR2 sequences are SSHAT and FNYEAQ (reference sequence). In nucleotides, the CDR3 is TGTGCTAGCAGCGCCCAAACACAAGAGACCCAGTACTTC. Protein product: CASSAQTQETQYF.

This clonotype was seen only a few times. The rearrangement links TRBV7-9 to TRBJ1-2, with 9 bases aligning to TRBD1. This CDR3 is built from 15 residues. The V gene end was trimmed by 5 bases and the J gene end by 4 bases; junction bases not matched to a gene: 8. Germline values: CDR1 SEHNR, CDR2 FQNEAQ (reference sequence). This CDR3 reads CASSTTGGLSYGYTF. CDR3 DNA sequence: TGTGCCAGCAGCACAACAGGGGGCTTGTCCTATGGCTACACCTTC.

The J gene is TRBJ2-7, the V gene TRBV15; D possibly corresponds to TRBD2 (6 bases). This CDR3 is built from 16 residues. Germline-derived CDR1 and CDR2 are LNHNV and YYDKDF (reference sequence). V was pared by 1 base and J by 7 bases, with 20 bases between. The CDR3 region has the DNA TGTGCCACCAGCAGAGCCCGGGACTCGATAGACAATGAGCAGTACTTC. Amino acid sequence: CATSRARDSIDNEQYF.

This clonotype was counted ten times or more. The chain carries TRBV7-9 and TRBJ2-1; 11 positions agree with TRBD2. Losses at the gene ends were 4 bases for V and 3 bases for J; bases not matched to a gene: 5. The CDR3 covers 16 residues. In germline, CDR1 is SEHNR, CDR2 FQNEAQ (reference sequence). This chain's CDR3 is CASSSRLAGSYNEQFF. The CDR3 nucleotides read TGTGCCAGCAGCTCACGACTAGCGGGGAGCTACAATGAGCAGTTCTTC.

Remarks on this clonotype: One end of the junction is discordant with germline, which a read error may explain. V is TRBV7-9 and J is TRBJ2-4; D may be TRBD1 or TRBD2 (5 bases each). The CDR3 spans 16 residues. CDR1 and CDR2 from the germline V gene are SEHNR and FQNEAQ (reference sequence). CDR3 sequence (DNA): TGTGCTAGCAGCCGGTCAGGGAGCTGGGCCAAAAACATTCAGTACTTC. The encoded protein is CASSRSGSWAKNIQYF.

This chain uses TRBV27 with TRBJ2-7, with no clear D. The CDR3 totals 11 residues. V was clipped by 8 bases and J by 2 bases, with 7 bases between them. Looked up from germline, CDR1 is MNHEY and CDR2 is SMNVEV (reference sequence). The CDR3: CASGFTYEQYF. The CDR3 region has the DNA TGTGCCAGCGGATTTACCTACGAGCAGTACTTC.

The rearrangement links TRBV11-2 to TRBJ2-2; no clear D gene. This CDR3 has 14 residues. Trimming shortened V by 5 bases and J by 3 bases, and 10 bases separated the two germline ends. Germline assignment: CDR1 SGHAT and CDR2 FQNNGV. The CDR3 here is CASSPLRYTGELFF. The CDR3 bases are TGTGCCAGCAGCCCGCTGCGTTACACCGGGGAGCTGTTTTTT.

This clonotype was seen at least ten times. The chain joins TRBV4-1 to TRBJ1-6; D not certain. V lost 4 bases, J lost 9 bases, and 13 bases lay in between. The CDR3 is 14 amino acids. Germline values: CDR1 MGHRA, CDR2 YSYEKL. Here the CDR3 reads CASSPEVLGSPLHF. Written as DNA, the CDR3 is TGCGCCAGCAGCCCGGAAGTCTTGGGTTCACCCCTCCACTTT.

Worth noting for this clonotype: This may come from a read error, since a much larger clone is one base off. V and J are TRBV4-2 and TRBJ1-4; D gene ambiguous. Trimming took 1 base from V and 2 from J, leaving 8 bases between them. Germline V lookup: CDR1 LGHNA, CDR2 YNFKEQ. The CDR3 consists of 15 residues. CDR3 amino acids: CASSQGSATNEKLFF. As DNA, the CDR3 is TGTGCCAGCAGCCAAGGCAGTGCCACTAATGAAAAACTGTTTTTT.

Ten or more counts support this clonotype. The rearrangement links TRBV28 to TRBJ2-7; 7 nucleotides match TRBD2. CDR1 is MDHEN, CDR2 SYDVKM, per germline. The CDR3 is 13 residues long. V shed 6 bases, J shed 2 bases, and the junction held 4 bases outside the gene matches. This CDR3 reads CASRFTSAYEQYF. CDR3 nucleotides: TGTGCCAGCAGATTTACTAGCGCCTACGAGCAGTACTTC.

This clonotype came up once. One base away lies a much larger clone, so this may be a sequencing read error. V and J are TRBV7-9 and TRBJ2-5; TRBD1 matches 8 bases. V trimming: 6 bases; J trimming: 11 bases; junction bases outside the gene matches: 20. Germline V gene lookup returns CDR1 SEHNR and CDR2 FQNEAQ (reference sequence). This CDR3 is built from 16 residues. This chain's CDR3 is CASSGTGGRVGNEQYF. DNA of the CDR3: TGTGCCAGCAGTGGTACAGGGGGACGCGTTGGGAATGAGCAGTACTTC.

The chain has TRBV7-9 and TRBJ1-1; D is unresolved. Germline-derived CDR1 and CDR2 are SEHNR and FQNEAQ (reference sequence). The ends were cut back, 5 bases at V and 4 bases at J, with 14 bases in the middle. The CDR3 is 14 amino acids. In nucleotides, the CDR3 is TGTGCCAGCAGCCCCGGACGGCTTAGCACTGAAGCTTTCTTT. Its protein is CASSPGRLSTEAFF.

On this clonotype: Compared with germline, one end of the junction differs, possibly owing to a read error. The CDR3 nucleotides read TGTGCCACCACCGGGACCATGGGGGAAAAACGGTTTTTT. It yields the protein CATTGTMGEKRFF. This sequence joins TRBV15 and TRBJ1-4; D is perhaps TRBD1 (5 bases). The CDR3 is 13 residues long. Germline V gene data show CDR1 as LNHNV and CDR2 as YYDKDF (reference sequence). Based on the CDR3 plus reference TRBV15 and TRBJ1-4, the full variable domain is DAMVIQNPRYQVTQFGKPVTLSCSQTLNHNVMYWYQQKSSQAPKLLFHYYDKDFNNEADTPDNFQSRRPNTSFCFLDIRSPGLGDTAMYLCATTGTMGEKRFFGSGTQLSVL.

The sample holds a few counts of this clonotype. This rearrangement joins TRBV21-1 to TRBJ1-1; no DNA check was done on the table's D call, TRBD1. TRBV21-1 is annotated as a pseudogene. The CDR3 contains 10 residues. In DNA, the CDR3 is TGTGCCAGCCCCAGGGGTGAAGCTTTCTTT. It translates to CASPRGEAFF.

In this sample, this clonotype is medium-sized (0.01 to 0.1%). This sequence joins TRBV28 and TRBJ1-5, with D maybe TRBD1 (5 bases). Germline-derived CDR1 and CDR2 are MDHEN and SYDVKM. CDR3 size: 13 residues. V lost 3 bases to trimming and J lost 13 bases, with 16 bases between them. The chain's CDR3 is CASSFGGALGQHF. As DNA, the CDR3 is TGTGCCAGCAGTTTTGGCGGGGCACTGGGGCAGCATTTT.

Ten or more counts support this clonotype. DNA of the CDR3: TGTGCCAGCAGCTTGATTGCGTCCGGGCAGGCACCTTTCGAGCAGTACTTC. Protein sequence: CASSLIASGQAPFEQYF. The V gene is TRBV7-2, the J gene TRBJ2-7; unclear D gene. With 3 bases removed from V and 6 bases from J, the gap between germline ends came to 24 bases. Germline V lookup: CDR1 SGHTA, CDR2 FQGNSA. There are 17 residues in the CDR3.

V is TRBV12-3 or TRBV12-4 and J is TRBJ2-1; no clear D. V lost 2 bases and J 4 bases, leaving 9 bases between the germline ends. The CDR3 is 14 residues long. CDR3 sequence: CASSLIGTYNEQFF. CDR3 sequence (DNA): TGTGCCAGCAGTTTAATCGGCACGTACAATGAGCAGTTCTTC.

This clonotype was seen just once. The rearrangement links TRBV3-1 to TRBJ1-5; 8 bases match TRBD1. The CDR3 is 13 amino acids. Germline V gene data show CDR1 as LGHDT and CDR2 as YNNKEL (reference sequence). V lost 6 bases to trimming and J lost 5 bases; unmatched junction nucleotides: 3. Written as DNA, the CDR3 is TGTGCCAGCAGTGTGGACAGGGATCAGCCCCAGCATTTT. Protein: CASSVDRDQPQHF. The whole variable domain, remainder taken from reference TRBV3-1 and TRBJ1-5, is DTAVSQTPKYLVTQMGNDKSIKCEQNLGHDTMYWYKQDSKKFLKIMFSYNNKELIINETVPNRFSPKSPDKAHLNLHINSLELGDSAVYFCASSVDRDQPQHFGDGTRLSIL.